This is a list of T cell receptor beta chains from one sample in a study of cytomegalovirus exposure and HLA in healthy donors. Clones were read by immunoSEQ multiplex PCR, and TCRdb kept only the in-frame ones, dropping some. The profile shows about 88,000 clones, about 87% of them singletons. Sequenced: PBMCs. The receptors shown here come from a man between 18 and 29 years old in good health and CMV-seronegative. Each CDR3 is given with its conserved first and last residue. The D gene is left open where the match is weak. Clone size is shown for a subset of rows, as once, few, many or a class of expanded clone.

J gene,D gene,clone size,V gene,CDR3 protein,CDR3 DNA
TRBJ1-4,.,.,TRBV30,CAWSAGLLPREKLFF,TGTGCCTGGAGTGCGGGACTCCTCCCAAGGGAAAAACTGTTTTTT
TRBJ1-4,.,.,TRBV7-2,CASSLGSGQSNEKLFF,TGTGCCAGCAGCTTAGGTTCAGGACAGTCGAATGAAAAACTGTTTTTT
TRBJ1-6,.,.,TRBV5-1,CASSTGDGGNSPLHF,TGCGCCAGCAGCACCGGGGACGGGGGGAATTCACCCCTCCACTTT
TRBJ2-1,TRBD1,.,TRBV28,CASSQTGGNEQFF,TGTGCCAGCAGTCAAACAGGGGGCAATGAGCAGTTCTTC
TRBJ2-7,.,.,TRBV5-1,CASSLGLTYEQYF,TGCGCCAGCAGCTTGGGACTCACGTACGAGCAGTACTTC
TRBJ1-1,.,.,TRBV18,CASSPVRGWETEAFF,TGTGCCAGCTCACCTGTCAGGGGTTGGGAGACTGAAGCTTTCTTT
TRBJ2-1,.,.,TRBV28,CASSSTAGQFF,TGTGCCAGCAGCTCGACGGCGGGGCAGTTCTTC
TRBJ2-7,TRBD2,.,TRBV27,CASSWGPGTRYGSYEQYF,TGTGCCAGCAGTTGGGGGCCCGGGACTAGATATGGCTCCTACGAGCAGTACTTC
TRBJ2-7,.,.,TRBV5-1,CASSPGVAYEQYF,TGCGCCAGCAGCCCCGGGGTGGCCTACGAGCAGTACTTC
TRBJ1-1,.,.,TRBV5-4,CASSSPGTPYTEAFF,TGTGCCAGCAGCTCTCCCGGGACACCCTACACTGAAGCTTTCTTT
TRBJ1-1,TRBD1,once,TRBV29-1,CSVGQGVAEAFF,TGCAGCGTAGGACAGGGCGTCGCTGAAGCTTTCTTT
TRBJ1-1,.,.,TRBV5-1,CASSLGWAVNTEAFF,TGCGCCAGCAGCTTGGGGTGGGCCGTGAACACTGAAGCTTTCTTT
TRBJ2-7,TRBD2,few,TRBV5-1,CASSFSGNASYEQYF,TGCGCCAGCAGCTTTAGCGGGAATGCTTCCTACGAGCAGTACTTC
TRBJ2-1,TRBD1,.,TRBV6-1,CASSAGTGVLREQFF,TGTGCCAGCAGTGCCGGGACAGGGGTTCTTCGGGAGCAGTTCTTC
TRBJ2-3,.,.,TRBV19,CASSPGDTQYF,TGTGCCAGTAGCCCGGGGGATACGCAGTATTTT
TRBJ2-2,TRBD2,.,TRBV4-2,CASSQAGGNTGELFF,TGTGCCAGCAGCCAAGCGGGAGGTAACACCGGGGAGCTGTTTTTT
TRBJ1-5,.,.,TRBV28,CASGTRNQPQHF,TGTGCCAGCGGGACACGCAATCAGCCCCAGCATTTT
TRBJ1-2,.,.,TRBV11-2,CASSLGFGAGYTF,TGTGCCAGCAGCTTAGGATTTGGGGCTGGCTACACCTTC
TRBJ1-2,TRBD1,.,TRBV4-1,CASSQASTRTGLGGYTF,TGCGCCAGCAGCCAAGCTTCGACTCGGACAGGGCTAGGGGGCTACACCTTC
TRBJ2-3,TRBD2,few,TRBV11-2,CASSFVTSGRRDTQYF,TGTGCCAGCAGCTTCGTTACTAGCGGGAGGAGGGATACGCAGTATTTT
TRBJ2-2,TRBD2,.,TRBV9,CASSVGKLAGGPFGGELFF,TGTGCCAGCAGCGTAGGTAAACTAGCGGGAGGGCCGTTCGGCGGGGAGCTGTTTTTT
TRBJ2-1,.,.,TRBV9,CASSVGVAAYNEQFF,TGTGCCAGCAGCGTCGGAGTAGCGGCTTACAATGAGCAGTTCTTC
TRBJ2-1,TRBD2,few,TRBV7-7,CASSYGGRAPYNEQFF,TGTGCTAGCAGCTATGGCGGGAGGGCCCCCTACAATGAGCAGTTCTTC
TRBJ2-5,TRBD1,.,TRBV5-5,CASSQAGTGETQYF,TGTGCCAGCAGCCAAGCCGGGACAGGGGAGACCCAGTACTTC
TRBJ1-1,TRBD1,once,TRBV10-3,CAISESGQVNTEAFF,TGTGCCATCAGTGAGTCGGGACAGGTGAACACTGAAGCTTTCTTT
TRBJ1-3,.,.,TRBV28,CASDPQGPPSGNTIYF,TGTGCCAGCGATCCACAGGGCCCACCATCCGGAAACACCATATATTTT
TRBJ2-2,.,.,TRBV4-2,CASSQVRGTNTGELFF,TGTGCCAGCAGCCAAGTTCGAGGTACGAACACCGGGGAGCTGTTTTTT
TRBJ1-6,.,.,TRBV5-1,CASSLATGQYNSPLHF,TGCGCCAGCAGCTTGGCCACGGGACAATATAATTCACCCCTCCACTTT
TRBJ2-5,TRBD2,.,TRBV7-9,CSSSFSLAGGKQETQYF,TGTTCCAGCAGCTTCTCCCTCGCGGGAGGAAAACAAGAGACCCAGTACTTC
TRBJ1-1,.,.,TRBV18,CASSPARAVNTEAFF,TGTGCCAGCTCACCAGCCCGAGCTGTGAACACTGAAGCTTTCTTT
TRBJ1-2,.,once,TRBV6-5,CASRLDRGNYGYTF,TGTGCCAGCAGACTAGATCGGGGGAACTATGGCTACACCTTC
TRBJ2-7,.,few,TRBV27,CASRGGRTGISYEQYF,TGTGCCAGCCGTGGGGGGAGGACAGGAATATCATACGAGCAGTACTTC
TRBJ1-1,.,.,TRBV7-9,CASSLERSDTEAFF,TGTGCCAGCAGCTTAGAGAGGAGCGACACTGAAGCTTTCTTT
TRBJ1-4,TRBD1,.,TRBV9,CASSGQGNEKLFF,TGTGCCAGCAGCGGACAGGGTAATGAAAAACTGTTTTTT
TRBJ1-5,.,.,TRBV9,CASSATGIGQPQHF,TGTGCCAGCAGCGCAACAGGGATAGGTCAGCCCCAGCATTTT
TRBJ2-3,TRBD2,few,TRBV28,CASSPAGTSGPTDTQYF,TGTGCCAGCAGCCCTGCCGGGACTAGCGGACCCACAGATACGCAGTATTTT
TRBJ1-2,.,few,TRBV6-5,CASSPGEGPCGYTF,TGTGCCAGCAGCCCGGGGGAGGGGCCATGTGGCTACACCTTC
TRBJ2-5,TRBD1,few,TRBV28,CASRAGTGGETQYF,TGTGCCAGCAGAGCCGGGACAGGGGGCGAGACCCAGTACTTC
TRBJ2-7,.,once,TRBV5-4,CASSPGRGGYEQYF,TGTGCCAGCAGCCCCGGACGAGGGGGCTACGAGCAGTACTTC
TRBJ1-1,TRBD1,.,TRBV6-4,CASIQPGQGPTEAFF,TGTGCCAGCATCCAACCGGGACAGGGACCCACTGAAGCTTTCTTT
TRBJ2-6,TRBD1,once,TRBV28,CASSKTGGYLSGANVLTF,TGTGCCAGCAGTAAGACAGGGGGATACCTCTCTGGGGCCAACGTCCTGACTTTC
TRBJ2-7,TRBD1,.,TRBV4-1,CASSQGPDRVGEQYF,TGCGCCAGCAGCCAAGGACCAGACAGGGTCGGGGAGCAGTACTTC
TRBJ2-7,.,.,TRBV6-6,CASSSALIANEQYF,TGTGCCAGCAGTTCTGCGCTCATCGCCAACGAGCAGTACTTC
TRBJ2-3,TRBD2,.,TRBV6-5,CASSGRGSGADTQYF,TGTGCCAGCTCCGGCCGGGGGAGCGGGGCAGATACGCAGTATTTT
TRBJ1-5,.,.,TRBV18,CASSPGDGNQPQHF,TGTGCCAGCTCACCGGGAGACGGCAATCAGCCCCAGCATTTT
TRBJ2-1,.,.,TRBV7-9,CASSLVGVNEQFF,TGTGCCAGCAGCTTAGTGGGAGTGAATGAGCAGTTCTTC
TRBJ1-1,.,once,TRBV6-4,CASSAPLQAFF,TGTGCCAGCAGTGCCCCCCTTCAAGCTTTCTTT